The 5 T cell receptor beta chains given below trace back to one sample, sequenced in a study of T cell changes during pregnancy in multiple sclerosis. Profiled with immunoSEQ multiplex PCR; TCRdb holds only in-frame clones, not every one. The table has about 80,000 clones, approximately 89% seen once. The sequences come from peripheral blood, collected before pregnancy. The receptors stem from a female donor with multiple sclerosis, enrolled in a pregnancy study.

The chain carries TRBV4-3 and TRBJ1-1; D may be TRBD1 (6 bases). This CDR3 is built from 15 residues. Trimming stripped 1 base from V and 1 base from J, with 10 bases between. Germline-derived CDR1 and CDR2 are LGHNA and YSLEER. CDR3 sequence reads: CASSQANRANTEAFF. DNA for the CDR3: TGCGCCAGCAGCCAAGCCAACAGGGCGAACACTGAAGCTTTCTTT.

The sample holds one count of this clone. The CDR3 DNA reads TGCGCCAGCAGCAGCGCATTAGGCGTTGCTGAAGCTTTCTTT. It yields the protein CASSSALGVAEAFF. The chain recombines TRBV5-1 with TRBJ1-1; no clear D gene. CDR1 is SGHRS and CDR2 is YFSETQ in the germline V gene. V was cut by 4 bases and J by 6 bases, with 16 bases left in between. The CDR3 sequence is 14 residues long.

The chain is built from TRBV7-2 and TRBJ2-2, with TRBD2 matching 8 bases. V shed 1 base and J 7 bases; nucleotides not matched to a gene: 5. The CDR3 length is 15 residues. CDR1 is SGHTA and CDR2 is FQGNSA in the germline V gene. CDR3 coding DNA: TGTGCCAGCAGCTTAGTTGGACTAGCCGGCGGGGAGCTGTTTTTT. Protein: CASSLVGLAGGELFF.

The rearrangement joins TRBV13 to TRBJ2-5, with D uncertain. Germline lookup yields CDR1 PRHDT and CDR2 FYEKMQ (reference sequence). The CDR3 contains 16 residues. V dropped 0 bases and J dropped 3 bases, with 14 bases sitting between them. DNA of the CDR3: TGTGCCAGCAGCTTAGGATCCCTAGGCGAGAAAGAGACCCAGTACTTC. Its protein product is CASSLGSLGEKETQYF.

V is TRBV18 and J is TRBJ2-7, with TRBD2 as a possible D gene (6 bases). Between the trimmed V and J ends, which lost 6 bases and 5 bases, there was a span of 8 bases. From germline, CDR1 is KGHSH and CDR2 LQKENI. The CDR3 loop spans 11 amino acids. CDR3 in amino acids: CASSRGDEQYF. The CDR3 nucleotides read TGTGCCAGCTCCCGCGGGGACGAGCAGTACTTC.